This T cell receptor beta chain was retrieved from a study of T-cell memory formation after mild COVID-19. CDR1 and CDR2 from the germline V gene are SGHTS and YDEGEE. The germline V and J ends were trimmed by 4 bases and 6 bases, with 15 bases remaining between them. This CDR3 is 14 amino acids long. This clonotype was counted only a few times. One entry per CDR3 protein, called by TCRdb with MiXCR from the 5' RACE reads. The data show approximately 350,000 distinct CDR3 sequences, with under 30% seen just once and 13% held by the top ten. The TCR originated in an adult woman who had mild COVID-19 (a few samples of this study predate the infection). Cell type and time point are not known. The sequencing sample was made of PBMCs or a T cell subset sorted from them (not recorded which). The chain recombines TRBV5-8 with TRBJ2-3; possibly TRBD2 for D (6 bases). CDR3: CASSPGLGVDTQYF. The CDR3 coding sequence is TGTGCCAGCAGCCCGGGACTGGGAGTTGATACGCAGTATTTT.